A single sample is the source of the 15 T cell receptor beta chains below, sequenced in a study of tumor-infiltrating lymphocytes in localized non-small cell lung cancer. Sequencing was performed with immunoSEQ multiplex PCR; in TCRdb, only in-frame clones are kept and a portion is missing. The sample has tens of thousands of clones, about three fifths seen once. Sample: lung tumor tissue. These receptors all come from a human donor with non-small cell lung cancer.

This clone has only one observation. One end of the junction varies from germline; a read error may be responsible. The genes are TRBV5-1 and TRBJ2-3; TRBD2 agrees at 8 bases. Germline V lookup: CDR1 SGHRS, CDR2 YFSETQ. This CDR3 region has 14 residues. The CDR3 sequence: CASSLAGPTDTQYF. As DNA, the CDR3 is TGTGCCAGCAGCTTAGCGGGACCCACAGATACGCAGTATTTT.

V and J are TRBV7-3 and TRBJ2-7; a weak D match, TRBD2 (6 bases). The CDR3 runs 16 residues. V was cut by 5 bases and J by 7 bases, with 24 bases left in between. Germline values: CDR1 SGHTA, CDR2 FQGTGA. CDR3 nucleotide sequence: TGTGCCAGCAGCGCGTTAGCGGTCCAAAACGCAGGGGAGCAGTACTTC. Its translation: CASSALAVQNAGEQYF.

The chain is built from TRBV11-3 and TRBJ1-5; D possibly corresponds to TRBD1 (6 bases). Deletions cut 1 base from V and 0 bases from J, with 16 bases between. Germline CDR1 reads SGHNT; CDR2 reads YENEEA. This CDR3 contains 18 residues. CDR3 nucleotides: TGTGCCAGCAGCTTAGGGGACAAAGGCTCGTGTAGCAATCAGCCCCAGCATTTT. Residues: CASSLGDKGSCSNQPQHF.

This clone has only one observation. V gene TRBV14 combines with J gene TRBJ2-7; tentatively, D is TRBD2 (5 bases). V lost 5 bases to trimming and J lost 5 bases, with 16 bases between them. The V gene's germline CDR1 is SGHDN and CDR2 FVKESK. CDR3 length equals 14 residues. CDR3 bases: TGTGCCAGCAGCTCATTCCGGGAAGGTGACGAGCAGTACTTC. This codes for CASSSFREGDEQYF.

The chain links TRBV5-1 to TRBJ2-5; the match to TRBD2 covers 11 bases. V lost 0 bases, J lost 3 bases, and 1 base stayed unmatched. The length of the CDR3 is 15 residues. Germline CDR1 is SGHRS and CDR2 is YFSETQ. CDR3 residues: CASSLVLAGEETQYF. The CDR3 DNA is TGCGCCAGCAGCTTGGTACTAGCGGGAGAAGAGACCCAGTACTTC.

The chain carries TRBV11-2 and TRBJ1-1, with TRBD1 matching 8 bases. Per the germline V gene, CDR1 is SGHAT and CDR2 is FQNNGV. The CDR3 has 13 amino acids. V shed 5 bases, J shed 11 bases, and the junction held 10 bases outside the gene matches. The CDR3 DNA follows: TGTGCCAGCAGCCCCGGACAGGGAATGTCGGCTTTCTTT. The encoded protein is CASSPGQGMSAFF.

V usage is TRBV5-1 and J usage is TRBJ1-1, with 7 positions matching TRBD1. Germline V gives CDR1 SGHRS, CDR2 YFSETQ. The ends lost 5 bases at V and 0 bases at J; junction bases unmatched: 7. CDR3 length: 15 residues. The CDR3: CASRGGGGMNTEAFF. In DNA form, the CDR3 reads TGCGCCAGCAGAGGAGGGGGCGGTATGAACACTGAAGCTTTCTTT.

The table lists this clone with a few counts. This chain joins TRBV27 and TRBJ1-3; D is perhaps TRBD1 (5 bases). The CDR3 has 14 amino acids. V lost 2 bases and J 4 bases, leaving 9 bases between the germline ends. The germline CDR1 and CDR2 sequences are MNHEY and SMNVEV (reference sequence). CDR3 nucleotides: TGTGCCAGCAGTTTAAGGGGCCCCGGAAACACCATATATTTT. Translated: CASSLRGPGNTIYF.

The chain is built from TRBV9 and TRBJ1-3, with TRBD1 identical over 9 bases. The CDR3 consists of 15 residues. Germline trimming cut 4 bases from V and 4 bases from J; bases unmatched to any gene: 6. Per the germline V gene, CDR1 is SGDLS and CDR2 is YYNGEE. CDR3 in amino acids: CASSPRTGVGNTIYF. CDR3 nucleotide sequence: TGTGCCAGCAGCCCCCGGACAGGGGTCGGAAACACCATATATTTT.

This chain connects TRBV5-1 to TRBJ2-5; 8 bases line up with TRBD1. The CDR3 runs to 16 residues. With 4 bases clipped from V and 1 base from J, the junction kept 9 bases outside the gene matches. Germline-derived CDR1 and CDR2 are SGHRS and YFSETQ. The CDR3 DNA reads as TGCGCCAGCAGCGGAGGGACAGGAGCCTTCCAAGAGACCCAGTACTTC. Residues: CASSGGTGAFQETQYF.

This clone was seen a handful of times. This chain joins TRBV27 and TRBJ1-2, with TRBD1 matching 7 bases. The CDR3 runs 12 residues. Trimming took 7 bases from V and 7 from J; bases not matched to a gene: 6. The V gene's germline CDR1 is MNHEY and CDR2 SMNVEV (reference sequence). CDR3 sequence (DNA): TGTGCCAGCACCACGGGGGACAGTGGCTACACCTTC. Its protein product is CASTTGDSGYTF.

This clone has a handful of counts. The chain combines TRBV5-4 with TRBJ1-5; D ambiguous. This CDR3 contains 12 residues. Germline CDR1 reads SGHNT; CDR2 reads YYREEE (reference sequence). V shed 2 bases and J shed 3 bases, with 3 bases lying between them. The CDR3 loop reads CASSLPNQPQHF. DNA for the CDR3: TGTGCCAGCAGCTTACCCAATCAGCCCCAGCATTTT.

This chain connects TRBV6-6 to TRBJ2-2; D is uncertain. V lost 4 bases and J lost 6, with 6 bases in between. Germline V lookup: CDR1 MNHNY, CDR2 SVGAGI (reference sequence). This CDR3 spans 12 amino acids. CDR3 in amino acids: CASSFAAGELFF. The CDR3 DNA sequence: TGTGCCAGCAGTTTCGCCGCCGGGGAGCTGTTTTTT.

This clone was detected a few times. The genes are TRBV18 and TRBJ1-1; 8 bases align to TRBD1. CDR1 and CDR2 from the germline V gene are KGHSH and LQKENI. The junction had 5 bases not matched to a gene; V was cut back by 3 bases and J by 5 bases. CDR3 size: 14 residues. This chain's CDR3 is CASSPGQGETEAFF. Written as DNA, the CDR3 is TGTGCCAGCTCACCCGGACAGGGAGAAACTGAAGCTTTCTTT.

The rearrangement links TRBV4-1 to TRBJ2-5, with TRBD2 matching over 14 bases. The germline V gene encodes CDR1 MGHRA and CDR2 YSYEKL. This CDR3 contains 16 residues. Germline trimming cut 0 bases from V and 4 bases from J; bases unmatched to any gene: 1. The CDR3 sequence is CASSQDGLAGGETQYF. The CDR3 DNA reads as TGCGCCAGCAGCCAAGATGGACTAGCGGGAGGAGAGACCCAGTACTTC.